The rows below give T cell receptor beta chains drawn from one sample of a study of OX40 agonist ivuxolimab in advanced cancers. Sequencing was performed with immunoSEQ multiplex PCR; in TCRdb, only in-frame clones are kept and a portion is missing. The sample carries tens of thousands of clones, roughly 84% recorded once. The sequencing here drew on CD4+ or CD8+ T cells sorted from blood, taken in a trial of the OX40 agonist ivuxolimab. These receptors all stem from an adult with an advanced solid tumor such as melanoma, head and neck, liver or kidney cancer. Each CDR3 is given with its conserved first and last residue. A D gene is named only where the DNA matches it firmly. A row's size may be missing; if present it is once, few, many or a size class.

D: TRBD1
size: few
V: TRBV18
J: TRBJ1-1
CDR3: CASSPKDRANTEAFF
DNA: TGTGCCAGCTCACCGAAGGACAGGGCTAACACTGAAGCTTTCTTT

D: TRBD2
size: .
V: TRBV6-5
J: TRBJ2-1
CDR3: CASSYSGGGYNEQFF
DNA: TGTGCCAGCAGTTATAGCGGGGGGGGCTACAATGAGCAGTTCTTC

D: TRBD2
size: .
V: TRBV28
J: TRBJ2-7
CDR3: CASRLTSGRSYEQYF
DNA: TGTGCCAGCAGACTGACTAGCGGGAGATCCTACGAGCAGTACTTC

D: .
size: once
V: TRBV6-4
J: TRBJ2-3
CDR3: CASSERGGDTQYF
DNA: TGTGCCAGCAGTGAACGCGGCGGAGATACGCAGTATTTT

D: .
size: .
V: TRBV18
J: TRBJ1-3
CDR3: CASSPPGPSGNTIYF
DNA: TGTGCCAGCTCACCACCGGGGCCCTCTGGAAACACCATATATTTT

D: TRBD1
size: .
V: TRBV9
J: TRBJ1-1
CDR3: CASSTGQGTTEAFF
DNA: TGTGCCAGCAGCACAGGACAGGGTACCACTGAAGCTTTCTTT

D: .
size: .
V: TRBV9
J: TRBJ1-1
CDR3: CASSVVGIGQGNTEAFF
DNA: TGTGCCAGCAGCGTAGTCGGAATTGGGCAGGGGAACACTGAAGCTTTCTTT

D: .
size: .
V: TRBV19
J: TRBJ1-2
CDR3: CASSPGQSRFYTF
DNA: TGTGCCAGTAGCCCGGGACAATCCAGATTCTACACCTTC

D: .
size: once
V: TRBV30
J: TRBJ1-2
CDR3: CAWLRGGRNYGYTF
DNA: TGTGCCTGGCTACGGGGAGGGCGCAACTATGGCTACACCTTC

D: .
size: .
V: TRBV11-3
J: TRBJ2-1
CDR3: CASSTTSHEQFF
DNA: TGTGCCAGCAGCACTACTAGTCATGAGCAGTTCTTC

D: .
size: .
V: TRBV19
J: TRBJ1-1
CDR3: CASSIGAILNTEAFF
DNA: TGTGCCAGTAGTATTGGGGCCATCCTAAACACTGAAGCTTTCTTT

D: TRBD2
size: .
V: TRBV18
J: TRBJ2-7
CDR3: CASSPPGLAGSEQYF
DNA: TGTGCCAGCTCACCACCGGGACTAGCGGGATCCGAGCAGTACTTC

D: .
size: once
V: TRBV28
J: TRBJ1-1
CDR3: CASSFSGMNTEAFF
DNA: TGTGCCAGCAGTTTCTCTGGTATGAACACTGAAGCTTTCTTT

D: .
size: .
V: TRBV7-3
J: TRBJ1-5
CDR3: CASSLVQGFNQPQHF
DNA: TGTGCCAGCAGCTTAGTACAGGGATTCAATCAGCCCCAGCATTTT

D: TRBD2
size: few
V: TRBV9
J: TRBJ2-1
CDR3: CASSVTSETYNEQFF
DNA: TGTGCCAGCAGCGTAACTAGCGAAACCTACAATGAGCAGTTCTTC

D: .
size: .
V: TRBV18
J: TRBJ2-5
CDR3: CASSPGTEETQYF
DNA: TGTGCCAGCTCACCCGGGACGGAAGAGACCCAGTACTTC

D: .
size: .
V: TRBV6-5
J: TRBJ2-5
CDR3: CATRLIGGETQYF
DNA: TGTGCCACCCGACTAATCGGTGGGGAGACCCAGTACTTC